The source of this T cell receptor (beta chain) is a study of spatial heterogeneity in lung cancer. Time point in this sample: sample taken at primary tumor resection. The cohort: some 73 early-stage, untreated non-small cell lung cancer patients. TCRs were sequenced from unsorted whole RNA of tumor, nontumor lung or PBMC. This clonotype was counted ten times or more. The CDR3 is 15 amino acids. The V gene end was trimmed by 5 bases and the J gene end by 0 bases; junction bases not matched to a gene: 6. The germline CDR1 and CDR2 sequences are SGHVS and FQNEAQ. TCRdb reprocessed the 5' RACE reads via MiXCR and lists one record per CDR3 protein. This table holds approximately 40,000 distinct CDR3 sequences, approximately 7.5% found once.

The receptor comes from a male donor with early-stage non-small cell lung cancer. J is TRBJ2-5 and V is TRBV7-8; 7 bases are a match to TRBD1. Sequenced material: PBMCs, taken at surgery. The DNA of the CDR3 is TGTGCCAGCAGCCCTGAGGGGGCAGACCAAGAGACCCAGTACTTC. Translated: CASSPEGADQETQYF.